A selection of T cell receptor beta chains follows, all from one sample in a study of shared clonotypes between healthy human individuals. Sequencing was performed with immunoSEQ multiplex PCR; in TCRdb, only in-frame clones are kept and a portion is missing. The table records 1.6 million or so clones, roughly 96% of them present only once. The sequenced sample was naive CD4+ T cells sorted from blood. These receptors all come from a man younger than 40 in good health. Each CDR3 is given with its conserved first and last residue. A D gene is named only where the DNA matches it firmly. Size values are once, few and many counts, or a class for expanded clones, and some rows have none.

D gene: .
J gene: TRBJ2-5
V gene: TRBV27
clone size: .
CDR3 DNA: TGTGCCAGCAGTTTATTAGGTTTGCAAGAGACCCAGTACTTC
CDR3 protein: CASSLLGLQETQYF

D gene: .
J gene: TRBJ2-7
V gene: TRBV5-1
clone size: .
CDR3 DNA: TGCGCCAGCAGCTCCGGGACAGCGGGACTCGGAGAGCAGTACTTC
CDR3 protein: CASSSGTAGLGEQYF

D gene: .
J gene: TRBJ2-5
V gene: TRBV11-2
clone size: .
CDR3 DNA: TGTGCCAGCAGCCTCGGTGCCAGAGAACAAGAGACCCAGTACTTC
CDR3 protein: CASSLGAREQETQYF

D gene: .
J gene: TRBJ1-1
V gene: TRBV19
clone size: .
CDR3 DNA: TGTGCCACCCGACAAGGCACTGAAGCTTTCTTT
CDR3 protein: CATRQGTEAFF

D gene: TRBD2
J gene: TRBJ2-2
V gene: TRBV12-5
clone size: once
CDR3 DNA: TGTGCTAGTGGTCTAGCTCCACTACCGGGACTAGCGGGAGGACTGAACACCGGGGAGCTGTTTTTT
CDR3 protein: CASGLAPLPGLAGGLNTGELFF

D gene: .
J gene: TRBJ2-7
V gene: TRBV7-2
clone size: .
CDR3 DNA: TGTGCCAGCAGCGCCGGGACGGGATACTACGAGCAGTACTTC
CDR3 protein: CASSAGTGYYEQYF

D gene: TRBD2
J gene: TRBJ2-2
V gene: TRBV15
clone size: .
CDR3 DNA: TGTGCCACCAGCAGGGGAGGGACTAGCCCCTTCAGAACCGGGGAGCTGTTTTTT
CDR3 protein: CATSRGGTSPFRTGELFF

D gene: TRBD2
J gene: TRBJ2-7
V gene: TRBV10-1
clone size: .
CDR3 DNA: TGCGCCACCAAGGGACTAGAATACCACTACGAGCAGTACTTC
CDR3 protein: CATKGLEYHYEQYF

D gene: .
J gene: TRBJ2-2
V gene: TRBV30
clone size: .
CDR3 DNA: TGTGCCTGGAGCCCAATGCGGGGTTCCGGGGAGCTGTTTTTT
CDR3 protein: CAWSPMRGSGELFF

D gene: .
J gene: TRBJ2-5
V gene: TRBV29-1
clone size: once
CDR3 DNA: TGCAGCGTTGGGCACAGCGGCCAACGACCAGAAGAGACCCAGTACTTC
CDR3 protein: CSVGHSGQRPEETQYF

D gene: .
J gene: TRBJ2-1
V gene: TRBV4-2
clone size: .
CDR3 DNA: TGTGCCAGCAGCCAAAAGGGAGAAAGGGACTCCAGACCCCAGTTCTTC
CDR3 protein: CASSQKGERDSRPQFF

D gene: .
J gene: TRBJ2-7
V gene: TRBV6-5
clone size: .
CDR3 DNA: TGTGCCAGCAGTTACTCACAGGGGAGGGGCAACTACGAGCAGTACTTC
CDR3 protein: CASSYSQGRGNYEQYF

D gene: .
J gene: TRBJ2-1
V gene: TRBV15
clone size: .
CDR3 DNA: TGTGCCACCAGCAGAGTCGCGGGAAGCTCCTACAATGAGCAGTTCTTC
CDR3 protein: CATSRVAGSSYNEQFF

D gene: .
J gene: TRBJ2-1
V gene: TRBV19
clone size: .
CDR3 DNA: TGTGCCAGTAGTAGTGGGATGTCGATTAACAATGAGCAGTTCTTC
CDR3 protein: CASSSGMSINNEQFF

D gene: .
J gene: TRBJ2-3
V gene: TRBV5-1
clone size: .
CDR3 DNA: TGCGCCAGCAGCTTGGACCTGGGCGTCCGACTACCAGATACGCAGTATTTT
CDR3 protein: CASSLDLGVRLPDTQYF

D gene: .
J gene: TRBJ1-1
V gene: TRBV10-2
clone size: .
CDR3 DNA: TGCGCCAGCATACTCTCTGGTATCACTGAAGCTTTCTTT
CDR3 protein: CASILSGITEAFF

D gene: TRBD2
J gene: TRBJ2-7
V gene: TRBV5-1
clone size: .
CDR3 DNA: TGCGCCAGCAGCGGTAGCGGGAGGGCTAACGAGCAGTACTTC
CDR3 protein: CASSGSGRANEQYF

D gene: TRBD1
J gene: TRBJ2-5
V gene: TRBV29-1
clone size: .
CDR3 DNA: TGCAGCGTTGTGGGACAGGGGGACGGAGAGACCCAGTACTTC
CDR3 protein: CSVVGQGDGETQYF

D gene: .
J gene: TRBJ1-1
V gene: TRBV5-4
clone size: .
CDR3 DNA: TGTGCCAGCAGCTTGAATTCAGGGAAGGACACTGAAGCTTTCTTT
CDR3 protein: CASSLNSGKDTEAFF

D gene: TRBD1
J gene: TRBJ2-7
V gene: TRBV7-9
clone size: .
CDR3 DNA: TGTGCCAGCAGCTCCTGGACAGGAGTCGTCTACGAGCAGTACTTC
CDR3 protein: CASSSWTGVVYEQYF

D gene: .
J gene: TRBJ1-2
V gene: TRBV15
clone size: .
CDR3 DNA: TGTGCCACCAGCAGGGGTGCAGCTAACTATGGCTACACCTTC
CDR3 protein: CATSRGAANYGYTF

D gene: TRBD1
J gene: TRBJ2-3
V gene: TRBV15
clone size: .
CDR3 DNA: TGTGCCACCAGGGGCAACAGGGGTTTAGGGAGTGCAGATACGCAGTATTTT
CDR3 protein: CATRGNRGLGSADTQYF

D gene: .
J gene: TRBJ2-2
V gene: TRBV7-7
clone size: few
CDR3 DNA: TGTGCCAGCAGCTTAACGAACACCGGGGAGCTGTTTTTT
CDR3 protein: CASSLTNTGELFF

D gene: TRBD1
J gene: TRBJ2-7
V gene: TRBV2
clone size: .
CDR3 DNA: TGTGCCAGCAGTGTAGGTGGGACAGGGGGCGCCGAGCAGTACTTC
CDR3 protein: CASSVGGTGGAEQYF

D gene: .
J gene: TRBJ1-1
V gene: TRBV5-1
clone size: .
CDR3 DNA: TGCGCCAGCAGCTTGGCGCAGCCGACCATGAACACTGAAGCTTTCTTT
CDR3 protein: CASSLAQPTMNTEAFF

D gene: .
J gene: TRBJ2-7
V gene: TRBV7-9
clone size: .
CDR3 DNA: TGTGCCAGCAGCTTAGGTGTTCCGACGCTGGCCTACGAGCAGTACTTC
CDR3 protein: CASSLGVPTLAYEQYF

D gene: TRBD1
J gene: TRBJ1-1
V gene: TRBV2
clone size: .
CDR3 DNA: TGTGCCAGCAGTGAAGACAGGGGTGTATTCACTGAAGCTTTCTTT
CDR3 protein: CASSEDRGVFTEAFF

D gene: .
J gene: TRBJ2-1
V gene: TRBV5-5
clone size: .
CDR3 DNA: TGTGCCAGCAGTATCGCCTCGGGGCAGGGGCCCTACAATGAGCAGTTCTTC
CDR3 protein: CASSIASGQGPYNEQFF